A selection of T cell receptor beta chains follows, all from one sample in a study of blood T cells in healthy people across ages. TCRdb itself ran the 5' RACE reads through MiXCR, one entry per CDR3 protein. The data contain approximately 1.5 million distinct CDR3 sequences, 30% to 35% of them seen just once; the ten biggest clones take up roughly 10%. Sequenced material: blood. The origin of the receptors is a woman between 25 and 40 years old in good health. The CDR3 runs from the conserved cysteine through the conserved F or W. A D gene is named only where the DNA matches it firmly. Clone size is given for some rows only: seen once, a few or many times, or a class if the clone is expanded.

cdr3_aa: CASSYSGNTYEQYF; cdr3_nt: TGTGCCAGCAGTTATTCGGGGAATACCTACGAGCAGTACTTC; clone_size: NA; d_call: NA; j_call: TRBJ2-7; v_call: TRBV6-6
cdr3_aa: CASSLVQAHEQYF; cdr3_nt: TGTGCCAGCAGCTTAGTCCAGGCCCATGAGCAGTACTTC; clone_size: NA; d_call: NA; j_call: TRBJ2-7; v_call: TRBV7-3
cdr3_aa: CASREIYEQYF; cdr3_nt: TGCGCCAGCCGGGAGATCTACGAGCAGTACTTC; clone_size: few; d_call: NA; j_call: TRBJ2-7; v_call: TRBV10-1
cdr3_aa: CASSQGLGGEQYF; cdr3_nt: TGTGCCAGCAGCCAGGGACTAGGTGGAGAGCAGTACTTC; clone_size: many; d_call: TRBD2; j_call: TRBJ2-5; v_call: TRBV28
cdr3_aa: CAWSEGSNQPQHF; cdr3_nt: TGTGCCTGGAGTGAGGGGAGCAATCAGCCCCAGCATTTT; clone_size: NA; d_call: NA; j_call: TRBJ1-5; v_call: TRBV30
cdr3_aa: CASSPGTGVADTQYF; cdr3_nt: TGTGCCAGCAGTCCGGGGACAGGGGTTGCAGATACGCAGTATTTT; clone_size: few; d_call: TRBD1; j_call: TRBJ2-3; v_call: TRBV12-3/TRBV12-4
cdr3_aa: CAWTVDGRAYEQYF; cdr3_nt: TGTGCCTGGACAGTTGACGGGAGGGCCTACGAGCAGTACTTC; clone_size: NA; d_call: TRBD2; j_call: TRBJ2-7; v_call: TRBV30
cdr3_aa: CASRSPQGEQFF; cdr3_nt: TGTGCCAGCAGATCTCCACAGGGCGAGCAGTTCTTC; clone_size: many; d_call: NA; j_call: TRBJ2-1; v_call: TRBV6-2/TRBV6-3
cdr3_aa: CSVVSLAGVYEADTQYF; cdr3_nt: TGCAGCGTTGTCTCTCTAGCGGGGGTTTATGAGGCAGATACGCAGTATTTT; clone_size: few; d_call: TRBD2; j_call: TRBJ2-3; v_call: TRBV29-1
cdr3_aa: CASSQVQDLHEQYF; cdr3_nt: TGTGCCAGCAGCCAAGTACAGGATCTGCACGAGCAGTACTTC; clone_size: few; d_call: NA; j_call: TRBJ2-7; v_call: TRBV4-2
cdr3_aa: CASSLESAPDTQYF; cdr3_nt: TGCGCCAGCAGCTTGGAGTCCGCCCCAGATACGCAGTATTTT; clone_size: few; d_call: NA; j_call: TRBJ2-3; v_call: TRBV5-1
cdr3_aa: CASKLGGPFSYEQYF; cdr3_nt: TGTGCCAGCAAATTGGGAGGTCCCTTCTCATACGAGCAGTACTTC; clone_size: few; d_call: NA; j_call: TRBJ2-7; v_call: TRBV6-1
cdr3_aa: CASSPLLHFTGELFF; cdr3_nt: TGTGCCAGCTCACCGCTCTTACACTTTACCGGGGAGCTGTTTTTT; clone_size: NA; d_call: NA; j_call: TRBJ2-2; v_call: TRBV18
cdr3_aa: CASSLSVLAGVQYF; cdr3_nt: TGTGCCAGCAGCTTATCAGTACTAGCGGGAGTACAGTACTTC; clone_size: NA; d_call: TRBD2; j_call: TRBJ2-7; v_call: TRBV7-2
cdr3_aa: CASSRGGVETQYF; cdr3_nt: TGTGCCAGCAGCCGAGGGGGGGTCGAGACCCAGTACTTC; clone_size: many; d_call: NA; j_call: TRBJ2-5; v_call: TRBV7-9
cdr3_aa: CASSGPGDPYEQYF; cdr3_nt: TGTGCCAGCAGCGGTCCAGGGGACCCCTACGAGCAGTACTTC; clone_size: NA; d_call: NA; j_call: TRBJ2-7; v_call: TRBV5-4
cdr3_aa: CACSLTRSRGEQYF; cdr3_nt: TGTGCCTGCAGTCTTACGCGCTCAAGGGGGGAGCAGTACTTC; clone_size: NA; d_call: NA; j_call: TRBJ2-5; v_call: TRBV27
cdr3_aa: CAWSPGLAQETQYF; cdr3_nt: TGTGCCTGGAGTCCCGGACTAGCCCAAGAGACCCAGTACTTC; clone_size: NA; d_call: TRBD2; j_call: TRBJ2-5; v_call: TRBV30
cdr3_aa: CASTGAPGQHYGYTF; cdr3_nt: TGTGCCAGCACCGGTGCCCCGGGACAGCACTATGGCTACACCTTC; clone_size: few; d_call: TRBD1; j_call: TRBJ1-2; v_call: TRBV6-1
cdr3_aa: CASSLALRNTDTQYF; cdr3_nt: TGCGCCAGCAGCTTGGCTTTACGAAACACAGATACGCAGTATTTT; clone_size: NA; d_call: NA; j_call: TRBJ2-3; v_call: TRBV5-1
cdr3_aa: CASSPDLDEQFF; cdr3_nt: TGTGCCAGCAGCCCCGACCTAGATGAGCAGTTCTTC; clone_size: NA; d_call: NA; j_call: TRBJ2-1; v_call: TRBV6-6
cdr3_aa: CASSPTPTAYGYTF; cdr3_nt: TGTGCCAGCAGTCCCACTCCGACGGCCTATGGCTACACCTTC; clone_size: NA; d_call: NA; j_call: TRBJ1-2; v_call: TRBV6-5
cdr3_aa: CSVREGDGSYEQYF; cdr3_nt: TGCAGCGTTCGGGAAGGGGACGGCTCCTACGAGCAGTACTTC; clone_size: few; d_call: NA; j_call: TRBJ2-7; v_call: TRBV29-1
cdr3_aa: CASSEDAGLYYGYTF; cdr3_nt: TGTGCCAGCAGTGAAGATGCGGGGTTATACTATGGCTACACCTTC; clone_size: NA; d_call: NA; j_call: TRBJ1-2; v_call: TRBV2
cdr3_aa: CASSLGLPSQETQYF; cdr3_nt: TGTGCCAGCAGCTTGGGACTACCCTCCCAAGAGACCCAGTACTTC; clone_size: NA; d_call: TRBD2; j_call: TRBJ2-5; v_call: TRBV13
cdr3_aa: CASGLNAGSDTQYF; cdr3_nt: TGCGCCAGCGGCCTAAACGCAGGATCCGATACGCAGTATTTT; clone_size: many; d_call: NA; j_call: TRBJ2-3; v_call: TRBV4-1
cdr3_aa: CSARGDFNQPQHF; cdr3_nt: TGCAGTGCGAGGGGAGATTTTAATCAGCCCCAGCATTTT; clone_size: few; d_call: NA; j_call: TRBJ1-5; v_call: TRBV29-1
cdr3_aa: CASRPDRNQPQHF; cdr3_nt: TGTGCCAGCAGGCCAGACAGGAATCAGCCCCAGCATTTT; clone_size: NA; d_call: NA; j_call: TRBJ1-5; v_call: TRBV6-2/TRBV6-3
cdr3_aa: CASTRRLLPGYEQYF; cdr3_nt: TGTGCCAGCACTCGAAGACTGCTACCGGGCTACGAGCAGTACTTC; clone_size: NA; d_call: NA; j_call: TRBJ2-7; v_call: TRBV2
cdr3_aa: CASSLVWNPPLHF; cdr3_nt: TGTGCCAGCAGTTTAGTATGGAATCCACCCCTCCACTTT; clone_size: NA; d_call: NA; j_call: TRBJ1-6; v_call: TRBV28
cdr3_aa: CASSTSRAGYSYEQYF; cdr3_nt: TGTGCCAGCAGTACATCACGGGCAGGGTACTCCTACGAGCAGTACTTC; clone_size: NA; d_call: NA; j_call: TRBJ2-7; v_call: TRBV12-3/TRBV12-4
cdr3_aa: CASSPLYQGRDQPQHF; cdr3_nt: TGTGCCAGCAGCCCCCTTTATCAGGGACGGGATCAGCCCCAGCATTTT; clone_size: NA; d_call: NA; j_call: TRBJ1-5; v_call: TRBV7-8
cdr3_aa: CASRLLAGGPSDTQYF; cdr3_nt: TGTGCCAGCAGACTACTAGCGGGAGGGCCGTCAGATACGCAGTATTTT; clone_size: NA; d_call: TRBD2; j_call: TRBJ2-3; v_call: TRBV28
cdr3_aa: CSAVGQETQYF; cdr3_nt: TGCAGTGCGGTGGGACAAGAGACCCAGTACTTC; clone_size: few; d_call: NA; j_call: TRBJ2-5; v_call: TRBV20-1
cdr3_aa: CASSQGSGNYEQYF; cdr3_nt: TGCGCCAGCAGCCAAGGTAGCGGAAACTACGAGCAGTACTTC; clone_size: many; d_call: NA; j_call: TRBJ2-7; v_call: TRBV4-1
cdr3_aa: CSVVLRPNSGELFF; cdr3_nt: TGCAGCGTTGTACTCAGGCCGAATAGTGGGGAGCTGTTTTTT; clone_size: NA; d_call: NA; j_call: TRBJ2-2; v_call: TRBV29-1
cdr3_aa: CASSFGQRPSYEQYF; cdr3_nt: TGCGCCAGCAGCTTTGGTCAGAGGCCCTCCTACGAGCAGTACTTC; clone_size: few; d_call: NA; j_call: TRBJ2-7; v_call: TRBV5-1
cdr3_aa: CSAQDQGMFVEQFF; cdr3_nt: TGCAGTGCACAAGACCAGGGGATGTTTGTTGAGCAGTTCTTC; clone_size: NA; d_call: NA; j_call: TRBJ2-1; v_call: TRBV20-1
cdr3_aa: CASSSPAGGTETQYF; cdr3_nt: TGTGCCAGCAGCTCCCCTGCGGGAGGTACGGAGACCCAGTACTTC; clone_size: NA; d_call: TRBD2; j_call: TRBJ2-5; v_call: TRBV13
cdr3_aa: CASSGSTGEKVYEQYF; cdr3_nt: TGTGCCAGCAGTGGCTCTACTGGGGAGAAGGTTTACGAGCAGTACTTC; clone_size: few; d_call: NA; j_call: TRBJ2-7; v_call: TRBV27
cdr3_aa: CASSVDRQGRWEQYF; cdr3_nt: TGTGCCAGCAGTGTAGACAGACAGGGCCGGTGGGAGCAGTACTTC; clone_size: few; d_call: TRBD1; j_call: TRBJ2-7; v_call: TRBV27
cdr3_aa: CASSQTGHYNEQFF; cdr3_nt: TGTGCCAGCAGCCAGACGGGACACTACAATGAGCAGTTCTTC; clone_size: NA; d_call: NA; j_call: TRBJ2-1; v_call: TRBV6-5
cdr3_aa: CASSNGRPAPIYYEQYF; cdr3_nt: TGTGCCAGCAGCAACGGTAGGCCGGCCCCGATTTATTACGAGCAGTACTTC; clone_size: few; d_call: NA; j_call: TRBJ2-7; v_call: TRBV21-1
cdr3_aa: CASSLEGLGGYEQYF; cdr3_nt: TGCGCCAGCAGCTTGGAGGGCCTGGGGGGCTACGAGCAGTACTTC; clone_size: many; d_call: NA; j_call: TRBJ2-7; v_call: TRBV5-1
cdr3_aa: CASSQDSGQNTEAFF; cdr3_nt: TGTGCCAGCAGCCAAGATTCTGGCCAGAACACTGAAGCTTTCTTT; clone_size: NA; d_call: NA; j_call: TRBJ1-1; v_call: TRBV4-2
cdr3_aa: CAILSAGGGYTF; cdr3_nt: TGTGCCATCCTAAGTGCTGGCGGTGGCTACACCTTC; clone_size: NA; d_call: NA; j_call: TRBJ1-2; v_call: TRBV6-2/TRBV6-3
cdr3_aa: CAIGAGVGTDTQYF; cdr3_nt: TGTGCCATTGGAGCGGGAGTCGGCACAGATACGCAGTATTTT; clone_size: NA; d_call: TRBD2; j_call: TRBJ2-3; v_call: TRBV10-3
cdr3_aa: CARRQGAQNSPLHF; cdr3_nt: TGTGCCAGACGACAGGGGGCGCAGAATTCACCCCTCCACTTT; clone_size: NA; d_call: TRBD1; j_call: TRBJ1-6; v_call: TRBV2
cdr3_aa: CSAKGGDTYEQYF; cdr3_nt: TGCAGTGCCAAAGGCGGGGATACCTACGAGCAGTACTTC; clone_size: few; d_call: NA; j_call: TRBJ2-7; v_call: TRBV20-1
cdr3_aa: CARRGGINTDTQYF; cdr3_nt: TGTGCCAGACGCGGGGGAATCAACACAGATACGCAGTATTTT; clone_size: few; d_call: NA; j_call: TRBJ2-3; v_call: TRBV21-1
cdr3_aa: CSARDNRVGDGYTF; cdr3_nt: TGCAGTGCTAGGGATAACAGGGTCGGGGATGGCTACACCTTC; clone_size: NA; d_call: NA; j_call: TRBJ1-2; v_call: TRBV20-1
cdr3_aa: CASSWTGSGTEAFF; cdr3_nt: TGTGCCAGCAGCTGGACAGGGTCTGGCACTGAAGCTTTCTTT; clone_size: few; d_call: TRBD1; j_call: TRBJ1-1; v_call: TRBV5-4
cdr3_aa: CASRSQDTQYF; cdr3_nt: TGTGCCAGCAGAAGCCAGGATACGCAGTATTTT; clone_size: NA; d_call: NA; j_call: TRBJ2-3; v_call: TRBV2
cdr3_aa: CASSPKRGGLSSYEQYF; cdr3_nt: TGTGCCAGCAGTCCGAAGAGGGGCGGCCTGAGCTCCTACGAGCAGTACTTC; clone_size: NA; d_call: NA; j_call: TRBJ2-7; v_call: TRBV7-3
cdr3_aa: CASSLRTESSYNEQFF; cdr3_nt: TGCGCCAGCAGCTTACGGACAGAGAGCTCCTACAATGAGCAGTTCTTC; clone_size: few; d_call: NA; j_call: TRBJ2-1; v_call: TRBV5-1
cdr3_aa: CASSLFGGPNLYNEQFF; cdr3_nt: TGTGCCAGCAGCTTATTCGGGGGGCCAAACCTTTACAATGAGCAGTTCTTC; clone_size: NA; d_call: NA; j_call: TRBJ2-1; v_call: TRBV11-2
cdr3_aa: CASSTGQGAYNEQFF; cdr3_nt: TGTGCCAGCAGCACTGGACAGGGGGCCTACAATGAGCAGTTCTTC; clone_size: NA; d_call: TRBD1; j_call: TRBJ2-1; v_call: TRBV13
cdr3_aa: CASSFETGLPYEQYF; cdr3_nt: TGTGCCAGCAGTTTTGAAACAGGGCTTCCCTACGAGCAGTACTTC; clone_size: NA; d_call: NA; j_call: TRBJ2-7; v_call: TRBV28
cdr3_aa: CSVEGGSLETQYF; cdr3_nt: TGCAGCGTTGAAGGGGGGTCCCTGGAGACCCAGTACTTC; clone_size: many; d_call: NA; j_call: TRBJ2-5; v_call: TRBV29-1